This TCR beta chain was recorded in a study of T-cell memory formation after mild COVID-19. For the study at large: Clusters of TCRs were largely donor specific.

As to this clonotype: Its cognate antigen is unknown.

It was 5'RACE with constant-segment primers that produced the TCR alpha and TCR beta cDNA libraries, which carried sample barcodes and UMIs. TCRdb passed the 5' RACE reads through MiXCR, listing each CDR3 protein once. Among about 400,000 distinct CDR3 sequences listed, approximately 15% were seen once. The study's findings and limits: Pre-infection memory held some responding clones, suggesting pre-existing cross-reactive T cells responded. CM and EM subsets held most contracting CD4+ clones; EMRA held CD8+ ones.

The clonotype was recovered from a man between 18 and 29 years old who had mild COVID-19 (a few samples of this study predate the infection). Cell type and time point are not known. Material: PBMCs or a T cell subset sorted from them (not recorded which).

CDR3 nucleotides: TGCGCCAGCAGCATAAGCCCGGGAACCGGGGAGCTGTTTTTT. Translating it yields CASSISPGTGELFF. The gene calls are TRBV5-1 and TRBJ2-2; TRBD2 might be the D (5 bases). Germline V gene lookup returns CDR1 SGHRS and CDR2 YFSETQ. The CDR3 extends over 14 amino acids. Trimming shortened V by 4 bases and J by 5 bases, and 12 bases separated the two germline ends.